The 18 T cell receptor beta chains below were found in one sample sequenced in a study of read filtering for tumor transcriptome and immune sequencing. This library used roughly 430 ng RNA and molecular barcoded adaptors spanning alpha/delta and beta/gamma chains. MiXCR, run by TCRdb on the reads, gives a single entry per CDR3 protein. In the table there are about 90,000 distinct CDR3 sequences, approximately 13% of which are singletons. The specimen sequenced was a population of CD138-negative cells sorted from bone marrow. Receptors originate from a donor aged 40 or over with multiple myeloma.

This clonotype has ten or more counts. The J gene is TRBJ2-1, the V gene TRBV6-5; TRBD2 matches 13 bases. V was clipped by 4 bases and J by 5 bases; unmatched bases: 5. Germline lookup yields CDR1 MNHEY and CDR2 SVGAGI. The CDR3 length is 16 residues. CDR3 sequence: CASSSGTSGVNNEQFF. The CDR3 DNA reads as TGTGCCAGCAGTTCCGGGACTAGCGGGGTGAACAATGAGCAGTTCTTC.

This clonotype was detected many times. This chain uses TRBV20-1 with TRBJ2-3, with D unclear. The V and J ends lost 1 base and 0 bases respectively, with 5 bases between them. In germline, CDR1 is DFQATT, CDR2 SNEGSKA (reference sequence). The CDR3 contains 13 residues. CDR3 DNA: TGCAGTGCTAGAGGCTTCAGCACAGATACGCAGTATTTT. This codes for CSARGFSTDTQYF.

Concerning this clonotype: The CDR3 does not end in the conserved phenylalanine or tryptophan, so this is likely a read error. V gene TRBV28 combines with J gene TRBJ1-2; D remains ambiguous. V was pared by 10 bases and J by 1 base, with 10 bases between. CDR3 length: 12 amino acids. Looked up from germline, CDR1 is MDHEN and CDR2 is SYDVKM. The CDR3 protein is CATVLGNYGYTS. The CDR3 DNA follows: TGTGCCACCGTGCTGGGTAACTATGGCTACACCTCC.

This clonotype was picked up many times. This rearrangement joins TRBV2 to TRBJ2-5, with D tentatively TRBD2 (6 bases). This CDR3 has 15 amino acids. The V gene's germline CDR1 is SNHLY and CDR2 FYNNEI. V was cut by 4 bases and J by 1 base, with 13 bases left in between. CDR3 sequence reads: CASSAVTGVQETQYF. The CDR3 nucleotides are TGTGCCAGCAGTGCTGTGACGGGGGTCCAAGAGACCCAGTACTTC. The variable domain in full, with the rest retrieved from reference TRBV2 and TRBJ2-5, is EPEVTQTPSHQVTQMGQEVILRCVPISNHLYFYWYRQILGQKVEFLVSFYNNEISEKSEIFDDQFSVERPDGSNFTLKIRSTKLEDSAMYFCASSAVTGVQETQYFGPGTRLLVL.

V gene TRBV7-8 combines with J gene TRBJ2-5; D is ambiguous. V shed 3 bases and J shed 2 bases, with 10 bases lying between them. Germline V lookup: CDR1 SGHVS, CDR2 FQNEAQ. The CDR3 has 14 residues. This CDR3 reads CASSFPDGQETQYF. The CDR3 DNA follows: TGTGCCAGCAGCTTCCCCGACGGGCAAGAGACCCAGTACTTC.

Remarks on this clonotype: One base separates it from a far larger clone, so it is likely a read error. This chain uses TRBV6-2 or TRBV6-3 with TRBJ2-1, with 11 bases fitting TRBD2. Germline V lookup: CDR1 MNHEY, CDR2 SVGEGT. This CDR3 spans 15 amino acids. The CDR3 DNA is TGTGCCAGCAGCCTAGCGGGAGGCTCCTACAATGGGCAGTTCTTC. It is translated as CASSLAGGSYNGQFF.

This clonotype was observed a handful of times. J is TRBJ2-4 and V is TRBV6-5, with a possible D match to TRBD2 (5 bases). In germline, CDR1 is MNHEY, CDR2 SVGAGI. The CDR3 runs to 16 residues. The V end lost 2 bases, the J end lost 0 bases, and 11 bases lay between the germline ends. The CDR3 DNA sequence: TGTGCCAGCAGTTACAAGCCGGCGGGAGCCAAAAACATTCAGTACTTC. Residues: CASSYKPAGAKNIQYF.

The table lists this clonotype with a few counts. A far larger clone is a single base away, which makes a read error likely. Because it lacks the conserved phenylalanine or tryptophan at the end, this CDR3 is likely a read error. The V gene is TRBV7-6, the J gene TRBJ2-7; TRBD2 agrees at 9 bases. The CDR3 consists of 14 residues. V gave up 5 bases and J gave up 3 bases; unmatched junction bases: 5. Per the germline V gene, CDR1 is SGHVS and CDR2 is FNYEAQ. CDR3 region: CASSPPSGDYEQYL. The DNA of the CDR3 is TGTGCCAGCAGCCCCCCTAGCGGGGACTACGAGCAGTACCTC.

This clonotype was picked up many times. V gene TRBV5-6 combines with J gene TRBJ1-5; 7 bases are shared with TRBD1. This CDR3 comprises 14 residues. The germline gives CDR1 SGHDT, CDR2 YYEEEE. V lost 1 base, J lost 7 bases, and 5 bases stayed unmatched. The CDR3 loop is CASSLRGLGQPQHF. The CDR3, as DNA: TGTGCCAGCAGCTTGAGGGGGCTCGGGCAGCCCCAGCATTTT.

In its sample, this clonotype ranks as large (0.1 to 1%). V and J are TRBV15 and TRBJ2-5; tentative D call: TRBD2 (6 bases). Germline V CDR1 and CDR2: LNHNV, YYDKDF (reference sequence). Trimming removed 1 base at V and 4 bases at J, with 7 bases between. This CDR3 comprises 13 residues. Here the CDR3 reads CATSRVGGETQYF. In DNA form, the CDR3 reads TGTGCCACCAGCAGAGTGGGGGGAGAGACCCAGTACTTC.

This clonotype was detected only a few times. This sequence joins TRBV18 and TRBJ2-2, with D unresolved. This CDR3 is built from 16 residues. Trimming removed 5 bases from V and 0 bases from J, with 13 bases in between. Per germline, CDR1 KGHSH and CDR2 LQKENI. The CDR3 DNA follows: TGTGCCAGCTCAATTTATCAAAACACGAACACCGGGGAGCTGTTTTTT. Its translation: CASSIYQNTNTGELFF.

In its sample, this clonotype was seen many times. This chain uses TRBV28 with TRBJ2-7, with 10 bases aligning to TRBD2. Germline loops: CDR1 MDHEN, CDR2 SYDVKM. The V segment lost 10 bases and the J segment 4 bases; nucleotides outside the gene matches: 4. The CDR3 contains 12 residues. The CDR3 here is CATSGRGYEQYF. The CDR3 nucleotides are TGTGCCACCAGCGGGAGGGGGTACGAGCAGTACTTC.

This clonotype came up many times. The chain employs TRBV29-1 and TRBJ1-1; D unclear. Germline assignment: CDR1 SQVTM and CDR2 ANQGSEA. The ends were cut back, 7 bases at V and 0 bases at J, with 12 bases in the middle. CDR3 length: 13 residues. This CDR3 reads CSGRWRLNTEAFF. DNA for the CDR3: TGCAGCGGAAGATGGAGATTGAACACTGAAGCTTTCTTT.

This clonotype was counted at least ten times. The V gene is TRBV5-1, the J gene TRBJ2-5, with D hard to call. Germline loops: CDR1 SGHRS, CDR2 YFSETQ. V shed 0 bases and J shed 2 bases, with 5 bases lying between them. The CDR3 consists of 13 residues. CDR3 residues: CASSLVGQETQYF. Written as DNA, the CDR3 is TGCGCCAGCAGCTTGGTCGGGCAAGAGACCCAGTACTTC.

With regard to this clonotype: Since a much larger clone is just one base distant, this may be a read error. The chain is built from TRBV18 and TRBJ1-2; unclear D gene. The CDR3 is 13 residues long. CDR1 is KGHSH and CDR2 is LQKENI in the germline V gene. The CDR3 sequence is CASSPPAGGGCTF. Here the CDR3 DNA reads TGTGCCAGCTCACCTCCTGCCGGCGGCGGCTGCACCTTC. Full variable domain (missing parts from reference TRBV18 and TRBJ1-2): NAGVMQNPRHLVRRRGQEARLRCSPMKGHSHVYWYRQLPEEGLKFMVYLQKENIIDESGMPKERFSAEFPKEGPSILRIQQVVRGDSAAYFCASSPPAGGGCTFGSGTRLTVV.

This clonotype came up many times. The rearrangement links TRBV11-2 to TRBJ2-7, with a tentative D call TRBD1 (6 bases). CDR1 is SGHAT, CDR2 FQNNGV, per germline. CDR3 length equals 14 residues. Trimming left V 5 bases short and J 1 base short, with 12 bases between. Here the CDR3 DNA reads TGTGCCAGCAGCATAGGGGGTATGTCCTACGAGCAGTACTTC. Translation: CASSIGGMSYEQYF.

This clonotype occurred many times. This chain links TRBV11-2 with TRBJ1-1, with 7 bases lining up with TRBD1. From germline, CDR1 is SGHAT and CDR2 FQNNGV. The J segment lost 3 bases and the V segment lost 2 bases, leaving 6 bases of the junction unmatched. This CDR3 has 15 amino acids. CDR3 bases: TGTGCCAGCAGCTTAACCCGACAGGGATACACTGAAGCTTTCTTT. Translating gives CASSLTRQGYTEAFF.

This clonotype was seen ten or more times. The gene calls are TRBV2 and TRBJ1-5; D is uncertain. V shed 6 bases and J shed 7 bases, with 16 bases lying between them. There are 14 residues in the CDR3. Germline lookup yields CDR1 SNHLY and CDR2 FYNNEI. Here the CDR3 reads CASSRSGVGQPQHF. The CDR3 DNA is TGTGCCAGCAGCCGATCCGGGGTTGGGCAGCCCCAGCATTTT.